The clone carrying this T cell receptor (beta chain) was counted a few times. Its specificity is unknown. This CDR3 spans 11 amino acids. CDR1 DFQATT and CDR2 SNEGSKA come from the germline V gene (reference sequence). Deletions cut 6 bases from V and 4 bases from J, with 7 bases between. The data are from a study of cytomegalovirus exposure and HLA in healthy donors. Study-wide context: Some 85 million unique TCRs, all from HLA-typed donors, were included in an early release of the data. Most donors, roughly 84% of approximately 400 genotyped, fell in the Caucasian-associated ancestry cluster. Study results and limitations: Sequencing depth roughly uniform across donors was assumed in presence/absence analyses. An apparent linkage of common viral pathogens to several of the most significant clusters emerged in a later analysis.

PCR employed 60 Vbeta and 13 Jbeta primers. The assay was immunoSEQ multiplex PCR, and TCRdb's table has in-frame clones only and misses some. Of fewer than 200,000 clones in the sample, roughly 81% were seen once. V gene TRBV20-1 combines with J gene TRBJ1-3; no definite D call. This receptor was obtained from a woman between 50 and 59 years old in good health and CMV-seronegative. The specimen sequenced was PBMCs. The CDR3 region is CSASRGNTIYF. DNA of the CDR3: TGCAGTGCATCCAGGGGAAACACCATATATTTT.